The rows below give T cell receptor beta chains drawn from one sample of a study of blood T cell repertoires in COVID-19. This table comes from immunoSEQ multiplex PCR, and its TCRdb copy is limited to in-frame clones, with some not included. Of some 160,000 clones listed, over 70% are singletons. The sequenced sample was peripheral blood. The receptors derive from a woman between 70 and 85 years old who had recovered from COVID-19. CDR3s include the opening cysteine and the closing phenylalanine or tryptophan. The order of the fields is V gene, J gene, D gene, clone size, CDR3 DNA, CDR3 protein. The D gene is left open where the match is weak. Not every row has a clone size; where given, it reads once, few, many or a size class.

v_call: TRBV5-1
j_call: TRBJ1-2
d_call: NA
clone_size: NA
cdr3_nt: TGCGCCAGCAGCATCGACCACGAGGGTGGCTACACCTTC
cdr3_aa: CASSIDHEGGYTF

v_call: TRBV10-3
j_call: TRBJ1-3
d_call: TRBD1
clone_size: once
cdr3_nt: TGTGCCATCACCTCGACAGGGGCGGGAAACACCATATATTTT
cdr3_aa: CAITSTGAGNTIYF

v_call: TRBV6-1
j_call: TRBJ2-5
d_call: TRBD2
clone_size: NA
cdr3_nt: TGTGCCAGCAGTGAAGCGTGGGGGGGGAGGACCCAGTACTTC
cdr3_aa: CASSEAWGGRTQYF

v_call: TRBV5-1
j_call: TRBJ1-1
d_call: NA
clone_size: NA
cdr3_nt: TGCGCCAGCAGCCCCGGACAGCGCACTGAAGCTTTCTTT
cdr3_aa: CASSPGQRTEAFF

v_call: TRBV4-2
j_call: TRBJ1-1
d_call: NA
clone_size: few
cdr3_nt: TGTGCCAGCAGCCAAGGTGTGGGGGGGGCTTTCTTT
cdr3_aa: CASSQGVGGAFF

v_call: TRBV7-9
j_call: TRBJ1-1
d_call: NA
clone_size: NA
cdr3_nt: TGTGCCAGCAGCTTAGGGGGCACGACTGAAGCTTTCTTT
cdr3_aa: CASSLGGTTEAFF

v_call: TRBV7-3
j_call: TRBJ1-2
d_call: NA
clone_size: NA
cdr3_nt: TGTGCCAGCAGCTTAACGTCCGGGGGCTATGGCTACACCTTC
cdr3_aa: CASSLTSGGYGYTF

v_call: TRBV14
j_call: TRBJ2-1
d_call: NA
clone_size: once
cdr3_nt: TGTGCCAGCAGCCAACGACGACTATACCCCAATGAGCAGTTCTTC
cdr3_aa: CASSQRRLYPNEQFF

v_call: TRBV3-1/TRBV3-2
j_call: TRBJ1-2
d_call: NA
clone_size: NA
cdr3_nt: TGTGCCAGCAGCCAGGTCCGGACAAGGGGAGGCTATGGCTACACCTTC
cdr3_aa: CASSQVRTRGGYGYTF

v_call: TRBV4-2
j_call: TRBJ2-1
d_call: TRBD1
clone_size: once
cdr3_nt: TGTGCCAGCAGCCTAAGGGGGCTACACACCGAGCAGTTCTTC
cdr3_aa: CASSLRGLHTEQFF

v_call: TRBV7-2
j_call: TRBJ1-3
d_call: TRBD1
clone_size: NA
cdr3_nt: TGTGCCAGCAGCATAGACAGGGGTGGAAACACCATATATTTT
cdr3_aa: CASSIDRGGNTIYF

v_call: TRBV4-1
j_call: TRBJ2-3
d_call: NA
clone_size: once
cdr3_nt: TGCGCCAGCAAGCACTGGCTAGGCACGCAGTATTTT
cdr3_aa: CASKHWLGTQYF

v_call: TRBV29-1
j_call: TRBJ1-4
d_call: NA
clone_size: NA
cdr3_nt: TGCAGCGGGCTGGGCAGAACTAATGAAAAACTGTTTTTT
cdr3_aa: CSGLGRTNEKLFF

v_call: TRBV7-2
j_call: TRBJ2-2
d_call: NA
clone_size: NA
cdr3_nt: TGTGCCAGCAGCAAGCCCCTCTCCACCGGGGAGCTGTTTTTT
cdr3_aa: CASSKPLSTGELFF

v_call: TRBV4-1
j_call: TRBJ1-5
d_call: TRBD1
clone_size: once
cdr3_nt: TGCGCCAGCAGCCTGGGGCAGGGGGCTAGCAATCAGCCCCAGCATTTT
cdr3_aa: CASSLGQGASNQPQHF

v_call: TRBV10-1
j_call: TRBJ2-3
d_call: NA
clone_size: few
cdr3_nt: TGCGCCAGCAGTGATTTGGCCAGAGGGACAGATACGCAGTATTTT
cdr3_aa: CASSDLARGTDTQYF

v_call: TRBV2
j_call: TRBJ2-7
d_call: NA
clone_size: NA
cdr3_nt: TGTGCCAGCGATAAGCGGGACGAGCAGTACTTC
cdr3_aa: CASDKRDEQYF

v_call: TRBV9
j_call: TRBJ2-1
d_call: NA
clone_size: NA
cdr3_nt: TGTGCCAGCAGCGCTGGGGGGGGGCGAAACAATGAGCAGTTCTTC
cdr3_aa: CASSAGGGRNNEQFF

v_call: TRBV23-1
j_call: TRBJ2-3
d_call: NA
clone_size: once
cdr3_nt: TGCGCCAGCAGAGGGGAGGGGGGAGCTAGCACAGATACGCAGTATTTT
cdr3_aa: CASRGEGGASTDTQYF

v_call: TRBV27
j_call: TRBJ1-5
d_call: NA
clone_size: NA
cdr3_nt: TGTGCCAGCCGCTCCCTGGTGAGGGGAGGGCAGCCCCAGCATTTT
cdr3_aa: CASRSLVRGGQPQHF

v_call: TRBV2
j_call: TRBJ1-2
d_call: NA
clone_size: NA
cdr3_nt: TGTGCCAGCAGTGTGCAGGGGTATTTTGGCTACACCTTC
cdr3_aa: CASSVQGYFGYTF

v_call: TRBV6-5
j_call: TRBJ2-1
d_call: NA
clone_size: few
cdr3_nt: TGTGCCAGCAGTTACTCGGCTAGCACTTGGGATGAGCAGTTCTTC
cdr3_aa: CASSYSASTWDEQFF

v_call: TRBV5-1
j_call: TRBJ2-7
d_call: TRBD1
clone_size: NA
cdr3_nt: TGCGCCAGCAGCTTGGCAGGACAGGGACCATACGAGCAGTACTTC
cdr3_aa: CASSLAGQGPYEQYF

v_call: TRBV7-9
j_call: TRBJ1-1
d_call: NA
clone_size: NA
cdr3_nt: TGTGCCAGCAGCACCGGGGGGAGCACTGAAGCTTTCTTT
cdr3_aa: CASSTGGSTEAFF

v_call: TRBV6-5
j_call: TRBJ1-1
d_call: TRBD1
clone_size: NA
cdr3_nt: TGTGCCAGCAGTATGGGACAGGGGGAAGAAGCTTTCTTT
cdr3_aa: CASSMGQGEEAFF

v_call: TRBV7-9
j_call: TRBJ1-1
d_call: TRBD1
clone_size: NA
cdr3_nt: TGTGCCAGCAGCCCCCCACAGGGGCTGGGCACTGAAGCTTTCTTT
cdr3_aa: CASSPPQGLGTEAFF

v_call: TRBV19
j_call: TRBJ2-1
d_call: NA
clone_size: few
cdr3_nt: TGTGCCACCAGGGAGGGGGGGCCCCCCTACAATGAGCAGTTCTTC
cdr3_aa: CATREGGPPYNEQFF

v_call: TRBV20-1
j_call: TRBJ2-5
d_call: TRBD2
clone_size: NA
cdr3_nt: TGCAGTGCTAGTTTTCCGGGGGGCCAAGAGACCCAGTACTTC
cdr3_aa: CSASFPGGQETQYF

v_call: TRBV6-5
j_call: TRBJ1-4
d_call: NA
clone_size: NA
cdr3_nt: TGTGCCAGCAGACACGGGGCGGCGGGGGATGAAAAACTGTTTTTT
cdr3_aa: CASRHGAAGDEKLFF

v_call: TRBV24-1
j_call: TRBJ2-1
d_call: NA
clone_size: NA
cdr3_nt: TGTGCCACCAGCCGGGCGGGAAACTCCTACAATGAGCAGTTCTTC
cdr3_aa: CATSRAGNSYNEQFF

v_call: TRBV6-2/TRBV6-3
j_call: TRBJ2-1
d_call: TRBD2
clone_size: NA
cdr3_nt: TGTGCCAGCAGTTACGGCCTAGCGGCCTACAATGAGCAGTTCTTC
cdr3_aa: CASSYGLAAYNEQFF

v_call: TRBV9
j_call: TRBJ2-1
d_call: NA
clone_size: NA
cdr3_nt: TGTGCCAGCACCCCCCTGGGGCGGTCCTACAATGAGCAGTTCTTC
cdr3_aa: CASTPLGRSYNEQFF

v_call: TRBV18
j_call: TRBJ2-3
d_call: TRBD1
clone_size: NA
cdr3_nt: TGTGCCAGCTCCCCGGACAGGGGAACAGATACGCAGTATTTT
cdr3_aa: CASSPDRGTDTQYF

v_call: TRBV11-3
j_call: TRBJ2-1
d_call: NA
clone_size: NA
cdr3_nt: TGTGCCAGCAGCTTACAGGGAACCTACAATGAGCAGTTCTTC
cdr3_aa: CASSLQGTYNEQFF

v_call: TRBV25-1
j_call: TRBJ1-1
d_call: TRBD1
clone_size: NA
cdr3_nt: TGTGCCAGCTTAGACAGGGACGGGAACACTGAAGCTTTCTTT
cdr3_aa: CASLDRDGNTEAFF

v_call: TRBV27
j_call: TRBJ2-7
d_call: NA
clone_size: once
cdr3_nt: TGTGCCAGCAGCAACCTCGACAGAGCCTACGAGCAGTACTTC
cdr3_aa: CASSNLDRAYEQYF

v_call: TRBV5-1
j_call: TRBJ2-6
d_call: NA
clone_size: few
cdr3_nt: TGCGCCAGCAGCCCAGGGTTCGGGGCCAACGTCCTGACTTTC
cdr3_aa: CASSPGFGANVLTF

v_call: TRBV3-1/TRBV3-2
j_call: TRBJ1-4
d_call: NA
clone_size: few
cdr3_nt: TGTGCCAGCGGTGAGACAGATGAAAAACTGTTTTTT
cdr3_aa: CASGETDEKLFF

v_call: TRBV4-1
j_call: TRBJ2-1
d_call: TRBD2
clone_size: NA
cdr3_nt: TGCGCCAGCAGCCAAGCACTAGCGGGGCCACTCGATGAGCAGTTCTTC
cdr3_aa: CASSQALAGPLDEQFF

v_call: TRBV5-1
j_call: TRBJ1-1
d_call: TRBD1
clone_size: NA
cdr3_nt: TGCGCCAGCACCCAAAGGGGGCGAGGCACTGAAGCTTTCTTT
cdr3_aa: CASTQRGRGTEAFF

v_call: TRBV18
j_call: TRBJ2-2
d_call: NA
clone_size: NA
cdr3_nt: TGTGCCAGCTCACCTCAGGTCAACTCCCCGTCGAACACCGGGGAGCTGTTTTTT
cdr3_aa: CASSPQVNSPSNTGELFF